This note documents a single T cell receptor beta chain sequence. Its antigen is undetermined. Every CD8+ T cell subset underwent triplicate sorting at 300,000 cells apiece. The CDR3 consists of 14 residues. The germline CDR1 and CDR2 sequences are SEHNR and FQNEAQ (reference sequence). This entry is derived from a study of CXCR3-negative and CXCR3-positive naive CD8 T cells. Study observations and caveats: The authors found comparable surface CD5 between naive subsets and inferred TCR strength from TRB CDR3 properties. A higher hydrophobicity marked the TRB CDR3s of CXCR3-positive naive cells versus CXCR3-negative naive cells. Naive CXCR3-negative cells resembled naive CXCR3-positive cells in TRBV-TRBJ usage; memory cells differed.

The study made its TRB cDNA libraries by 5' RACE, adding UMI labels. TCRdb derives one entry per CDR3 protein from the 5' RACE reads, leaving out DNA. This repertoire includes 55,000 to 70,000 distinct CDR3 sequences. The V gene is TRBV7-9, the J gene TRBJ1-2; absent DNA, TCRdb's TRBD1 call cannot be checked. The sample consisted of naive CXCR3+ CD8+ T cells from blood. Subset: CD45RO-CCR7+CD27+CD95- naive CD8+ T cells expressing CXCR3 (TNR3+). The TCR comes from a human donor in good health. Some clones in this sample may be carry-over from other donors' samples. CDR3 sequence: CASSFDLGTEGYTF.